Listed here are 26 T cell receptor beta chains from one sample, sequenced in a study of T cell responses to AZD1222 COVID-19 vaccine. Some clones are missing from TCRdb's copy, which holds only in-frame ones; the method was immunoSEQ multiplex PCR. The sample lists over 50,000 clones, around 81% occurring once. Sequences were derived from peripheral blood, sampled 28 days after the second AZD1222 dose. These receptors were taken from an adult who received the AZD1222 COVID-19 vaccine.

The rearrangement uses TRBV18 and TRBJ2-1; D remains unclear. V was trimmed by 0 bases and J by 0 bases, leaving 6 bases between them. The CDR3 sequence is 15 residues long. CDR1 KGHSH and CDR2 LQKENI come from the germline V gene. The CDR3 region is CASSPPTVSYNEQFF. The CDR3 DNA reads as TGTGCCAGCTCACCACCGACGGTCTCCTACAATGAGCAGTTCTTC.

This clone appeared once. The V and J genes are TRBV12-3 or TRBV12-4 and TRBJ1-2, with D unclear. The CDR3 extends over 12 amino acids. V lost 2 bases and J 6 bases, leaving 7 bases between the germline ends. CDR3: CASSLSGDGYTF. In DNA form, the CDR3 reads TGTGCCAGCAGTTTATCCGGGGATGGCTACACCTTC.

V usage is TRBV30 and J usage is TRBJ1-6; no firm D call. Germline values: CDR1 GTSNPN, CDR2 SVGIG (reference sequence). The CDR3 has 13 residues. V lost 3 bases to trimming and J lost 7 bases, with 10 bases between them. The CDR3 loop is CAWRAAGNSPLHF. The CDR3 DNA is TGTGCCTGGAGGGCAGCGGGCAATTCACCCCTCCACTTT. The entire variable domain, with the rest obtained from reference TRBV30 and TRBJ1-6, is as follows: SQTIHQWPATLVQPVGSPLSLECTVEGTSNPNLYWYRQAAGRGLQLLFYSVGIGQISSEVPQNLSASRPQDRQFILSSKKLLLSDSGFYLCAWRAAGNSPLHFGNGTRLTVT.

This chain connects TRBV7-2 to TRBJ2-5, with TRBD2 as a possible D gene (5 bases). The V end was cut by 5 bases, the J end by 9 bases, with 13 bases between. Germline CDR1 reads SGHTA; CDR2 reads FQGNSA. The CDR3 consists of 12 residues. The CDR3 DNA follows: TGTGCCAGCAGCCCCCTTACCGGGGCCCAGTACTTC. This gives the protein CASSPLTGAQYF.

V usage is TRBV12-3 or TRBV12-4 and J usage is TRBJ2-1; maybe TRBD2 (5 bases). The CDR3 totals 13 residues. V lost 2 bases and J 6 bases, leaving 8 bases between the germline ends. The CDR3 region has the DNA TGTGCCAGCAGTTTACGGGATATCAATGAGCAGTTCTTC. Encoded protein: CASSLRDINEQFF.

V and J are TRBV28 and TRBJ1-4; D not certain. The V gene lost 4 bases and the J gene lost 4 bases, with 10 bases spanning the gap. Looked up from germline, CDR1 is MDHEN and CDR2 is SYDVKM. The CDR3 totals 14 residues. CDR3 coding DNA: TGTGCCAGCAGTTCAGGTGACCATAATGAAAAACTGTTTTTT. Encoded protein: CASSSGDHNEKLFF.

The rearrangement uses TRBV10-3 and TRBJ1-1; D not certain. Germline CDR1 ENHRY, CDR2 SYGVKD. V lost 8 bases, J lost 1 base, and 11 bases lay in between. CDR3 length equals 13 residues. The CDR3, as DNA: TGTGCCATCGGTGGACGTCAGAACACTGAAGCTTTCTTT. Its translation is CAIGGRQNTEAFF.

The chain employs TRBV12-5 and TRBJ2-5; TRBD1 matches 8 bases. CDR3 length: 15 amino acids. Germline assignment: CDR1 LGHNT and CDR2 FRNRAP. Trimming took 2 bases from V and 2 from J; bases not matched to a gene: 4. CDR3 sequence (DNA): TGTGCTAGTGGTTTGCTAACAGGGGGGCAAGAGACCCAGTACTTC. Protein product: CASGLLTGGQETQYF.

The rearrangement links TRBV28 to TRBJ2-7; tentative D call: TRBD2 (5 bases). Trimming removed 5 bases from V and 5 bases from J, with 13 bases in between. The CDR3 covers 13 residues. Germline V gene sequence: CDR1 MDHEN, CDR2 SYDVKM. The CDR3 DNA is TGTGCCAGCAGTGGACTTCCACGGGACGAGCAGTACTTC. Residues: CASSGLPRDEQYF.

This chain connects TRBV12-3 or TRBV12-4 to TRBJ2-2; TRBD1 might be the D (6 bases). V was pared by 6 bases and J by 5 bases, with 10 bases between. The CDR3 has 13 amino acids. The CDR3 loop reads CASSPRGTGELFF. CDR3 nucleotides: TGTGCCAGCAGCCCCAGGGGAACCGGGGAGCTGTTTTTT.

This chain uses TRBV5-1 with TRBJ2-1, with D tentatively TRBD2 (6 bases). Germline V lookup: CDR1 SGHRS, CDR2 YFSETQ. The CDR3 sequence is 15 residues long. Trimming removed 6 bases from V and 0 bases from J, with 13 bases in between. CDR3 bases: TGCGCCAGCATCCCCGGGACTGGCTCCTACAATGAGCAGTTCTTC. Amino acid sequence: CASIPGTGSYNEQFF.

The chain carries TRBV10-3 and TRBJ2-7, with 8 nucleotides matching TRBD1. J was trimmed by 2 bases and V by 4 bases; bases with no gene match: 4. Germline CDR1 and CDR2: ENHRY and SYGVKD. The CDR3 runs to 14 residues. Here the CDR3 DNA reads TGTGCCATCAGTGCCGGGACAGGTACCTACGAGCAGTACTTC. Translation gives CAISAGTGTYEQYF.

The chain joins TRBV2 to TRBJ1-6; maybe TRBD1 (5 bases). CDR1 is SNHLY and CDR2 is FYNNEI in the germline V gene. V lost 4 bases, J lost 8 bases, and 12 bases lay in between. The CDR3 has 14 amino acids. CDR3 residues: CASSGHSRDSPLHF. In nucleotides, the CDR3 is TGTGCCAGCAGTGGACACTCCAGGGATTCACCCCTCCACTTT.

The chain has TRBV5-4 and TRBJ2-3, with D hard to call. Trimming left V 2 bases short and J 6 bases short, with 7 bases between. The germline gives CDR1 SGHNT, CDR2 YYREEE (reference sequence). The CDR3 has 12 amino acids. As DNA, the CDR3 is TGTGCCAGCAGCTTCTTCGATGATACGCAGTATTTT. Translating it yields CASSFFDDTQYF.

The chain employs TRBV5-4 and TRBJ1-1; TRBD1 aligns across 7 bases. Germline V gives CDR1 SGHNT, CDR2 YYREEE (reference sequence). V was pared by 2 bases and J by 6 bases, with 4 bases of the junction left unmatched. The CDR3 loop spans 13 amino acids. In nucleotides, the CDR3 is TGTGCCAGCAGCTTTCCTCAGGGGGCTGAAGCTTTCTTT. Protein: CASSFPQGAEAFF.

Remarks on this clone: The junction departs from the called germline gene at one end, perhaps through a read error. The chain employs TRBV7-6 and TRBJ2-3; TRBD2 matches 8 bases. The germline V gene has CDR1 SGHVS and CDR2 FNYEAQ. CDR3 length equals 14 residues. The CDR3 DNA reads TGTGCCAGCAGCCCTTGGACTAGCAGAGATACGCAGTATTTT. Protein sequence: CASSPWTSRDTQYF.

The V call is TRBV9, the J call TRBJ2-2; D is ambiguous. Trimming stripped 0 bases from V and 3 bases from J, with 6 bases between. Germline loops: CDR1 SGDLS, CDR2 YYNGEE. The CDR3 is 14 residues long. The CDR3 bases are TGTGCCAGCAGCGTAGACAGCCACACCGGGGAGCTGTTTTTT. This gives the protein CASSVDSHTGELFF.

The V call is TRBV12-3 or TRBV12-4, the J call TRBJ2-5; D ambiguous. The CDR3 is 11 residues long. Deletions cut 4 bases from V and 7 bases from J, with 7 bases between. The chain's CDR3 is CASSYLGTQYF. The DNA of the CDR3 is TGTGCCAGCAGTTATCTTGGGACCCAGTACTTC.

This clone is medium-sized in the sample. The rearrangement links TRBV6-2 or TRBV6-3 to TRBJ2-2; the D is unclear. Trimming pared 2 bases from V and 8 bases from J, leaving 9 bases between. The germline gives CDR1 MNHEY, CDR2 SVGEGT. This CDR3 spans 13 amino acids. In nucleotides, the CDR3 is TGTGCCAGCAGTTACGGAGAAGCGGGGGAGCTGTTTTTT. It encodes CASSYGEAGELFF.

This chain links TRBV3-1 (or the pseudogene TRBV3-2) with TRBJ2-5, with D possibly matching TRBD1 (7 bases). The ends were cut back, 3 bases at V and 5 bases at J, with 22 bases in the middle. The length of the CDR3 is 17 residues. Germline V CDR1 and CDR2: LGHDT, YNNKEL (reference sequence). The CDR3 DNA reads as TGTGCCAGCAGCCACGTAGCCCAGGGGGGCCGGCCTGAGACCCAGTACTTC. Amino acids: CASSHVAQGGRPETQYF.

This chain joins TRBV28 and TRBJ2-7, with a weak D call TRBD2 (6 bases). The CDR3 sequence is 13 residues long. V was pared by 7 bases and J by 0 bases, with 10 bases between. Per germline, CDR1 MDHEN and CDR2 SYDVKM. For the CDR3, the DNA is TGTGCCAGCACCCGGGAGTCCTCCTACGAGCAGTACTTC. Translated: CASTRESSYEQYF.

This sequence joins TRBV3-1 (or the pseudogene TRBV3-2) and TRBJ1-1, with D hard to call. Germline assignment: CDR1 LGHDT and CDR2 YNNKEL (reference sequence). V dropped 7 bases and J dropped 10 bases, with 13 bases sitting between them. This CDR3 is built from 11 residues. CDR3 sequence (DNA): TGTGCCAGCACAAACCTGGGCCGAGCTTTCTTT. It encodes CASTNLGRAFF.

The chain links TRBV4-2 to TRBJ1-4; TRBD1 aligns across 8 bases. This CDR3 is built from 16 residues. Looked up from germline, CDR1 is LGHNA and CDR2 is YNFKEQ. The V gene end was trimmed by 2 bases and the J gene end by 8 bases; junction bases not matched to a gene: 10. The CDR3 reads CASSQQDRGLQEKLFF. CDR3 nucleotides: TGTGCCAGCAGCCAACAAGACAGGGGCTTACAGGAAAAACTGTTTTTT.

The rearrangement uses TRBV4-1 and TRBJ1-2; the match to TRBD1 covers 7 bases. Trimming cost V 2 bases and J 8 bases; bases outside gene matches: 8. This CDR3 spans 14 amino acids. Germline V gene lookup returns CDR1 MGHRA and CDR2 YSYEKL. The CDR3 nucleotides read TGCGCCAGCAGCCAACCAGACAGGGTAGGAGGCTACACCTTC. This gives the protein CASSQPDRVGGYTF.

The chain is built from TRBV21-1 and TRBJ2-2; the tabulated D call, TRBD2, remains unverified against the DNA. TRBV21-1 is deemed a pseudogene. The CDR3 consists of 17 residues. The CDR3 bases are TGTGCCAGCAGCTTCCAAGAAGGGACTAGGAGGACCGGGGAGCTGTTTTTT. Its protein product is CASSFQEGTRRTGELFF.

J is TRBJ2-5 and V is TRBV14; TRBD1 agrees at 8 bases. The J segment lost 5 bases and the V segment lost 5 bases, leaving 10 bases of the junction unmatched. The CDR3 covers 15 residues. The germline CDR1 and CDR2 sequences are SGHDN and FVKESK. The CDR3 DNA reads as TGTGCCAGCAGCAATCGACAGGGGTGGAGGGAGACCCAGTACTTC. Residues: CASSNRQGWRETQYF.